The T cell receptor beta chain under discussion was sequenced for a study of CD8+ T cells in alopecia areata. General observations from the study: Scalp clonality and expanded CD8+ clones among the top 100 fell significantly with tofacitinib.

V lost 2 bases and J 8 bases, leaving 15 bases between the germline ends. The germline CDR1 and CDR2 sequences are SQVTM and ANQGSEA. CDR3 length equals 13 residues. Points on this clone: Its antigen remains unidentified.

cDNA prepared by RNA extraction and subsequent reverse transcription served as the template for sequencing. The protocol was immunoSEQ multiplex PCR, while the TCRdb copy is restricted to in-frame clones and leaves out a portion. This table holds roughly 200,000 clones, less than 70% found once. Treatment here: oral pan-JAK inhibitor, 5-10 mg twice daily. Sequencing was performed on CD8+ T cells sorted from blood, taken at week 24, from a patient treated with tofacitinib. This chain uses TRBV29-1 with TRBJ1-2, with a tentative D call TRBD1 (6 bases). This receptor was taken from a human donor with alopecia areata. In nucleotides, the CDR3 is TGCAGCGTTGAATCATCGGACAGATACGGCTACACCTTC. Residues: CSVESSDRYGYTF.